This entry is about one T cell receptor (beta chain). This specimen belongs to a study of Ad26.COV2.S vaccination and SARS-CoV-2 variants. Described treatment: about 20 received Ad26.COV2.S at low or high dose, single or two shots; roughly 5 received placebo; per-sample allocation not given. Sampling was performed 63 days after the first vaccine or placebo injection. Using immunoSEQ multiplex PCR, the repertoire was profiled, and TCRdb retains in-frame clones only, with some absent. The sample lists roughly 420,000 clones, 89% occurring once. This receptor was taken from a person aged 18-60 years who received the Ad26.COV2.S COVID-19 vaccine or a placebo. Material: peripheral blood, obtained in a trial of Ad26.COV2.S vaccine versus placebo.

The CDR3 loop reads CASSGAGRDNEQFF. CDR3 bases: TGTGCCAGCAGCGGGGCAGGGAGGGACAATGAGCAGTTCTTC. The genes are TRBV6-5 and TRBJ2-1; 7 positions agree with TRBD2. This CDR3 comprises 14 residues. Trimming removed 6 bases from V and 5 bases from J; junction bases left unmatched: 7. Germline CDR1 reads MNHEY; CDR2 reads SVGAGI.